This TCR beta chain was recorded in a study of T cells in Graves' hyperthyroidism and ophthalmopathy. Study-wide findings and caveats: Blood also carried most thyroid clonotypes expanded above 0.001. Ophthalmopathy was model-predicted a median 6.5 months pre-onset. A model built on 13 V-J features separated ophthalmopathy from stable hyperthyroidism.

Clinical symptoms, serum thyroxine, TRAb, thyroid ultrasound and orbital computed tomography informed diagnoses. The CDR3 consists of 13 residues. The V end was cut by 2 bases, the J end by 3 bases, with 8 bases between. Germline-derived CDR1 and CDR2 are ENHRY and SYGVKD. On this clonotype: Its antigen is undetermined.

Amplification of TCR beta CDR3 regions used RNA as the template. An initial round of RT-PCR targeting the TCR CDR3 relied on the HTBI primer set. TCRdb ran MiXCR on the multiplex PCR reads and lists one entry per CDR3 protein. The top ten hold around two fifths of the sample, which has approximately 510,000 distinct CDR3 sequences, about 45% seen once. The J gene is TRBJ2-7, the V gene TRBV10-3, with D maybe TRBD1 (5 bases). Source material: peripheral blood or thyroid tissue (not recorded which). The TCR originated in an adult woman with Graves' disease, either hyperthyroidism or ophthalmopathy (not recorded which). The CDR3 bases are TGTGCCATCAGTGAGCGACAGAACTACGAGCAGTACTTC. This sequence encodes CAISERQNYEQYF.